This TCR beta chain emerged from a study of control samples from healthy donors and cancer patients. Method: immunoSEQ multiplex PCR; TCRdb's copy keeps in-frame clones and lacks some. Seen here are some 120,000 clones, about 95% observed once, and the top ten hold 3.6%. This CDR3 has 15 amino acids. Germline CDR1 reads MNHEY; CDR2 reads SVGAGI. The junction had 5 bases not matched to a gene; V was cut back by 5 bases and J by 4 bases. The source material was blood. The TCR originated in a man aged 25-40 years in good health. The chain has TRBV6-5 and TRBJ1-6, with 7 bases lining up with TRBD1. In DNA, the CDR3 is TGTGCCAGCAGTCTCGGGACAGTTTATAATTCACCCCTCCACTTT. The encoded protein is CASSLGTVYNSPLHF.